These 30 T cell receptor beta chains came from one sample sequenced in a study of T-cell memory formation after mild COVID-19. Using its own MiXCR run on the 5' RACE reads, TCRdb lists one record per CDR3 protein. In the table there are over 500,000 distinct CDR3 sequences, 17% of which are singletons. The sequencing input was PBMCs or a T cell subset sorted from them (not recorded which). These receptors were collected from an adult woman who had mild COVID-19 (a few samples of this study predate the infection). Cell type and time point are not known.

The sample holds a few counts of this clonotype. The chain carries TRBV12-3 or TRBV12-4 and TRBJ1-6; D possibly corresponds to TRBD1 (5 bases). V lost 6 bases and J 15 bases, leaving 27 bases between the germline ends. The CDR3 totals 16 residues. This chain's CDR3 is CASRPNPGSGGYHLHF. In nucleotides, the CDR3 is TGTGCCAGCAGACCCAATCCAGGGTCCGGGGGGTACCACCTCCACTTT.

V usage is TRBV5-4 and J usage is TRBJ1-6; no clear D gene. Per the germline V gene, CDR1 is SGHNT and CDR2 is YYREEE (reference sequence). V was trimmed by 4 bases and J by 13 bases, leaving 12 bases between them. The length of the CDR3 is 12 residues. CDR3 region: CASSPRFGPLHF. The CDR3 DNA sequence: TGTGCCAGCAGCCCGAGGTTCGGGCCCCTCCACTTT.

This clonotype has at least ten counts. The chain recombines TRBV9 with TRBJ2-1; 8 bases fit TRBD2. Germline V gene sequence: CDR1 SGDLS, CDR2 YYNGEE. After removal of 4 bases from V and 4 bases from J, the junction contained 13 bases not matched to a gene. The CDR3 length is 17 residues. For the CDR3, the DNA is TGTGCCAGCAGCCCCGGAGGAGTCGGCGGGGGGTACAATGAGCAGTTCTTC. Translated, it gives CASSPGGVGGGYNEQFF.

This clonotype occurred once. The chain uses TRBV7-2 and TRBJ2-4; 10 bases are a match to TRBD2. The CDR3 has 17 amino acids. The germline gives CDR1 SGHTA, CDR2 FQGNSA. Trimming at V came to 3 bases and at J to 1 base, leaving 6 bases not matched to a gene. The CDR3: CASSFPSGRSAKNIQYF. For the CDR3, the DNA is TGTGCCAGCAGCTTCCCTAGCGGGAGATCGGCCAAAAACATTCAGTACTTC.

The CDR3 DNA reads TGCAGCGTTAACAGGGGCCCCGAGACCCAGTACTTC. It translates to CSVNRGPETQYF. V gene TRBV29-1 combines with J gene TRBJ2-5; 7 bases fit TRBD1. Germline V gene data show CDR1 as SQVTM and CDR2 as ANQGSEA. The V segment lost 5 bases and the J segment 5 bases; nucleotides outside the gene matches: 5. The CDR3 sequence is 12 residues long.

The V gene is TRBV14, the J gene TRBJ1-1; TRBD1 matches 8 bases. The trim removed 0 bases at V and 0 bases at J, leaving 6 bases unmatched. Germline lookup yields CDR1 SGHDN and CDR2 FVKESK. This CDR3 spans 17 amino acids. This CDR3 reads CASSQDWGQVLNTEAFF. As DNA, the CDR3 is TGTGCCAGCAGCCAAGATTGGGGACAGGTCCTGAACACTGAAGCTTTCTTT. Combining the CDR3 with reference TRBV14 and TRBJ1-1 gives the whole variable domain EAGVTQFPSHSVIEKGQTVTLRCDPISGHDNLYWYRRVMGKEIKFLLHFVKESKQDESGMPNNRFLAERTGGTYSTLKVQPAELEDSGVYFCASSQDWGQVLNTEAFFGQGTRLTVV.

This clonotype was recorded at least ten times. This chain links TRBV4-2 with TRBJ1-3; D is undetermined. The CDR3 runs 16 residues. V lost 0 bases and J lost 0, with 9 bases in between. Per germline, CDR1 LGHNA and CDR2 YNFKEQ. The CDR3 DNA reads as TGTGCCAGCAGCCAAGACCTCGCCGCCTCTGGAAACACCATATATTTT. Translation: CASSQDLAASGNTIYF.

This clonotype turned up a few times. The CDR3 spells CASSPNSGTGGLNTEAFF. The CDR3 DNA sequence: TGTGCCAGCAGCCCAAACTCCGGGACAGGGGGCTTGAACACTGAAGCTTTCTTT. V gene TRBV7-9 combines with J gene TRBJ1-1; 12 positions match TRBD1. The germline V gene has CDR1 SEHNR and CDR2 FQNEAQ (reference sequence). The CDR3 is made up of 18 amino acids. Germline trimming cut 5 bases from V and 0 bases from J; bases unmatched to any gene: 10.

The genes are TRBV5-1 and TRBJ1-2; D gene ambiguous. The CDR3 is 13 residues long. Between the trimmed V and J ends, which lost 0 bases and 5 bases, there was a span of 8 bases. The germline V gene has CDR1 SGHRS and CDR2 YFSETQ. The CDR3 here is CASSLATDYGYTF. CDR3 nucleotide sequence: TGCGCCAGCAGCTTGGCCACAGATTATGGCTACACCTTC. Using reference TRBV5-1 and TRBJ1-2 for the parts outside the CDR3, the full variable domain is KAGVTQTPRYLIKTRGQQVTLSCSPISGHRSVSWYQQTPGQGLQFLFEYFSETQRNKGNFPGRFSGRQFSNSRSEMNVSTLELGDSALYLCASSLATDYGYTFGSGTRLTVV.

The CDR3 spells CASSFDLHRQIKGGYTF. CDR3 bases: TGTGCCAGCAGTTTTGATTTGCACAGGCAGATAAAGGGGGGCTACACCTTC. The rearrangement links TRBV12-3 or TRBV12-4 to TRBJ1-2; the D gene is possibly TRBD1 (5 bases). The ends were cut back, 3 bases at V and 8 bases at J, with 25 bases in the middle. This CDR3 has 17 residues.

The chain carries TRBV7-9 and TRBJ1-1; tentatively, D is TRBD1 (6 bases). The length of the CDR3 is 14 residues. Germline V lookup: CDR1 SEHNR, CDR2 FQNEAQ (reference sequence). V shed 3 bases and J shed 4 bases, with 12 bases lying between them. CDR3 DNA: TGTGCCAGCAGCTTGGGTTGGGGGGCCACTGAAGCTTTCTTT. As protein: CASSLGWGATEAFF. The whole variable domain, filled in from reference TRBV7-9 and TRBJ1-1, reads DTGVSQNPRHKITKRGQNVTFRCDPISEHNRLYWYRQTLGQGPEFLTYFQNEAQLEKSRLLSDRFSAERPKGSFSTLEIQRTEQGDSAMYLCASSLGWGATEAFFGQGTRLTVV.

This clonotype occurred many times. The chain recombines TRBV4-2 with TRBJ1-1; D ambiguous. The CDR3 is made up of 13 amino acids. CDR1 is LGHNA and CDR2 is YNFKEQ in the germline V gene. V lost 0 bases and J lost 11, with 13 bases in between. DNA of the CDR3: TGTGCCAGCAGCCAAGATGGAAAAGGGCCGGCTTTCTTT. Its translation: CASSQDGKGPAFF.

J is TRBJ2-1 and V is TRBV7-2; D is uncertain. Per the germline V gene, CDR1 is SGHTA and CDR2 is FQGNSA. Trimming cost V 2 bases and J 3 bases, with 14 bases left between them. The CDR3 sequence is 16 residues long. The DNA for the CDR3 is TGTGCCAGCAGCTTAATCCCCGCTAGTCTCTACAATGAGCAGTTCTTC. It codes for CASSLIPASLYNEQFF.

This clonotype was seen more than once but under ten times. This chain joins TRBV5-1 and TRBJ1-2, with D perhaps matching TRBD1 (6 bases). V was clipped by 2 bases and J by 4 bases, with 18 bases between them. In germline, CDR1 is SGHRS, CDR2 YFSETQ. This CDR3 is 16 amino acids long. The DNA for the CDR3 is TGCGCCAGCAGCTTTGATTCAGGGGCCGATGGCTATGGCTACACCTTC. Protein: CASSFDSGADGYGYTF. The full variable domain, in which reference TRBV5-1 and TRBJ1-2 provide the parts outside the CDR3, is KAGVTQTPRYLIKTRGQQVTLSCSPISGHRSVSWYQQTPGQGLQFLFEYFSETQRNKGNFPGRFSGRQFSNSRSEMNVSTLELGDSALYLCASSFDSGADGYGYTFGSGTRLTVV.

This clonotype was recorded once. The J gene is TRBJ1-2, the V gene TRBV29-1, with D uncertain. V was pared by 7 bases and J by 4 bases, with 13 bases between. This CDR3 is built from 12 residues. CDR1 is SQVTM and CDR2 is ANQGSEA in the germline V gene. In nucleotides, the CDR3 is TGCAGCGCGCGAACCGCCGGCTATGGCTACACCTTC. It codes for CSARTAGYGYTF. Combining the CDR3 with reference TRBV29-1 and TRBJ1-2 gives the whole variable domain SAVISQKPSRDICQRGTSLTIQCQVDSQVTMMFWYRQQPGQSLTLIATANQGSEATYESGFVIDKFPISRPNLTFSTLTVSNMSPEDSSIYLCSARTAGYGYTFGSGTRLTVV.

This clonotype appeared a few times. This chain links TRBV24-1 with TRBJ2-7; D is possibly TRBD2 (6 bases). Germline values: CDR1 KGHDR, CDR2 SFDVKD. The CDR3 spans 14 residues. Trimming removed 5 bases from V and 5 bases from J, with 15 bases in between. The CDR3 reads CATSAGRDRDEQYF. The CDR3 bases are TGTGCCACCAGTGCTGGGCGGGATCGGGACGAGCAGTACTTC.

The chain joins TRBV11-2 to TRBJ2-1; a weak D match, TRBD2 (5 bases). The V end lost 5 bases, the J end lost 0 bases, and 14 bases lay between the germline ends. The germline V gene has CDR1 SGHAT and CDR2 FQNNGV. The CDR3 contains 16 residues. The DNA of the CDR3 is TGTGCCAGCAGCCCCGCCCGAGGGCTCTCCTACAATGAGCAGTTCTTC. As protein: CASSPARGLSYNEQFF.

In its sample, this clonotype was seen a few times. V is TRBV7-2 and J is TRBJ2-7; 7 positions match TRBD1. The CDR3 sequence is 15 residues long. V lost 5 bases to trimming and J lost 0 bases; unmatched junction nucleotides: 7. The V gene's germline CDR1 is SGHTA and CDR2 FQGNSA. The CDR3 DNA is TGTGCCAGCAGCCCTCTCGGGACAGCCTCCTACGAGCAGTACTTC. It is translated as CASSPLGTASYEQYF.

This clonotype was seen only once. The CDR3 DNA is TGTGCCAGCAGCCCTCACGACAGGGGTGAGACTGAAGCTTTCTTT. It is translated as CASSPHDRGETEAFF. This chain connects TRBV9 to TRBJ1-1; 8 nucleotides align to TRBD1. The CDR3 has 15 residues. V was pared by 4 bases and J by 5 bases, with 10 bases of the junction left unmatched. From germline, CDR1 is SGDLS and CDR2 YYNGEE.

This clonotype has a count of ten or more. The V gene is TRBV5-1, the J gene TRBJ2-5; D could derive from TRBD1 or TRBD2 (5 bases each). In germline, CDR1 is SGHRS, CDR2 YFSETQ. The V end lost 4 bases, the J end lost 2 bases, and 9 bases lay between the germline ends. This CDR3 region has 13 residues. The CDR3 sequence: CASSLGPQETQYF. In nucleotides, the CDR3 is TGCGCCAGCAGCCTGGGACCGCAAGAGACCCAGTACTTC.

This rearrangement joins TRBV19 to TRBJ1-4; the D gene is possibly TRBD1 (6 bases). This CDR3 comprises 15 residues. V lost 6 bases and J lost 0, with 11 bases in between. Germline CDR1 is LNHDA and CDR2 is SQIVND (reference sequence). The CDR3 reads CASRNDRTTNEKLFF. Written as DNA, the CDR3 is TGTGCCAGTAGAAACGACAGGACAACTAATGAAAAACTGTTTTTT.

This clonotype has just a few counts. This chain connects TRBV7-9 to TRBJ2-7, with 9 nucleotides matching TRBD2. The ends lost 0 bases at V and 0 bases at J; junction bases unmatched: 6. The CDR3 spans 17 residues. Per the germline V gene, CDR1 is SEHNR and CDR2 is FQNEAQ (reference sequence). The CDR3 sequence: CASSLAGAGGLSYEQYF. CDR3 sequence (DNA): TGTGCCAGCAGCTTAGCGGGAGCGGGGGGCCTCTCCTACGAGCAGTACTTC.

This chain connects TRBV3-1 to TRBJ1-2, with D possibly TRBD1 on 6 matching bases. CDR1 is LGHDT and CDR2 is YNNKEL in the germline V gene (reference sequence). The CDR3 has 12 amino acids. Trimming removed 5 bases at V and 14 bases at J, with 18 bases between. The CDR3 protein is CASSGSTGTWTF. DNA for the CDR3: TGTGCCAGCAGCGGATCGACAGGCACTTGGACCTTC.

V and J are TRBV5-1 and TRBJ2-5, with 13 bases aligning to TRBD2. Germline lookup yields CDR1 SGHRS and CDR2 YFSETQ. Losses at the gene ends were 4 bases for V and 2 bases for J; bases not matched to a gene: 11. The CDR3 contains 18 residues. The CDR3 sequence: CASSTGTSGITGQETQYF. The DNA of the CDR3 is TGCGCCAGCAGCACCGGGACTAGCGGGATAACGGGACAAGAGACCCAGTACTTC.

CDR3 sequence reads: CASSLVYGYRAGNEQFF. In DNA, the CDR3 is TGTGCCAGCAGCTTAGTTTATGGGTACAGGGCTGGCAATGAGCAGTTCTTC. The chain has TRBV11-2 and TRBJ2-1; TRBD1 is a possible D gene (6 bases). The V end was cut by 1 base, the J end by 6 bases, with 19 bases between. The length of the CDR3 is 17 residues. Per germline, CDR1 SGHAT and CDR2 FQNNGV.

The chain joins TRBV7-9 to TRBJ2-5; D ambiguous. V lost 2 bases and J 1 base, leaving 8 bases between the germline ends. The CDR3 is 14 residues long. The germline V gene has CDR1 SEHNR and CDR2 FQNEAQ (reference sequence). The CDR3 sequence is CASSLLSFQETQYF. The CDR3, as DNA: TGTGCCAGCAGCTTACTGTCGTTCCAAGAGACCCAGTACTTC.

This clonotype was counted at least ten times. The rearrangement links TRBV5-4 to TRBJ2-1; D is ambiguous. V was pared by 2 bases and J by 4 bases, with 7 bases between. CDR1 and CDR2 (germline): SGHNT, YYREEE (reference sequence). This CDR3 is 13 amino acids long. For the CDR3, the DNA is TGTGCCAGCAGCTTACGACCGTACAATGAGCAGTTCTTC. Protein sequence: CASSLRPYNEQFF.

This clonotype appeared a few times. The V call is TRBV6-6, the J call TRBJ1-4, with D uncertain. The CDR3 spans 12 residues. Between the trimmed V and J ends, which lost 2 bases and 4 bases, there was a span of 2 bases. Germline CDR1 and CDR2: MNHNY and SVGAGI (reference sequence). In nucleotides, the CDR3 is TGTGCCAGCAGTTACCATAATGAAAAACTGTTTTTT. Amino acids: CASSYHNEKLFF.

Only a few counts were recorded for this clonotype. J is TRBJ2-7 and V is TRBV7-8, with TRBD1 identical over 10 bases. V lost 1 base and J lost 5; bases outside the gene matches: 5. This CDR3 is 15 amino acids long. CDR1 is SGHVS, CDR2 FQNEAQ, per germline. CDR3 coding DNA: TGTGCCAGCAGCTTAGGTGGGACAGGGGCTCACGAGCAGTACTTC. Its translation: CASSLGGTGAHEQYF.

The chain is built from TRBV24-1 and TRBJ2-1; TRBD2 agrees at 11 bases. The CDR3 runs to 18 residues. J gave up 10 bases and V 4 bases, and 17 bases lay outside the gene matches. Germline values: CDR1 KGHDR, CDR2 SFDVKD. For the CDR3, the DNA is TGTGCCACCAGTGAACCACCAACTAGCGGGGGCCCCGACGGCGAGCAGTTCTTC. Protein product: CATSEPPTSGGPDGEQFF.